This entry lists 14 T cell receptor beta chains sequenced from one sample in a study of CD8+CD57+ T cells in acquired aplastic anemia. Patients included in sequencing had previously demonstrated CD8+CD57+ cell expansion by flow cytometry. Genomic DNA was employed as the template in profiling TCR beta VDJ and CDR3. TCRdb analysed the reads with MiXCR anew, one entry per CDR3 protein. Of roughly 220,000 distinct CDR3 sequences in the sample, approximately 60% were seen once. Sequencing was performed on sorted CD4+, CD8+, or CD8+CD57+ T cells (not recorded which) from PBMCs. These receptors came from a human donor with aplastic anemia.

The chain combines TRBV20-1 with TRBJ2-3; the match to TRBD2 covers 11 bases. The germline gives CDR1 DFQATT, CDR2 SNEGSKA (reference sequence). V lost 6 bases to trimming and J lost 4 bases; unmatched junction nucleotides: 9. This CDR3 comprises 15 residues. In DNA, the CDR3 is TGCAGTGCCCGAACCCTAGCGGGAGGTCCAGATACGCAGTATTTT. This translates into CSARTLAGGPDTQYF.

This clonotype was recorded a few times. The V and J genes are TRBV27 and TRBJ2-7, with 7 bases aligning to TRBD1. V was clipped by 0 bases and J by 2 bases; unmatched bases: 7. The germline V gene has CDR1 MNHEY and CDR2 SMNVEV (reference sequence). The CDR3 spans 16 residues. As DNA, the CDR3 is TGTGCCAGCAGTTTATCGCAGGGGGAAAAAGCCTACGAGCAGTACTTC. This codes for CASSLSQGEKAYEQYF.

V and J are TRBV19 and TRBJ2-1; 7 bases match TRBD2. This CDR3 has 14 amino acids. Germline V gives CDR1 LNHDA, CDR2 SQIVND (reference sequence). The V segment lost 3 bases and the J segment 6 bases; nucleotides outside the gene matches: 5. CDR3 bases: TGTGCCAGTAGTATCGGACTAGTGGGCAATGAGCAGTTCTTC. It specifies CASSIGLVGNEQFF. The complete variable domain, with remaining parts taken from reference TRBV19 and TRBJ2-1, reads DGGITQSPKYLFRKEGQNVTLSCEQNLNHDAMYWYRQDPGQGLRLIYYSQIVNDFQKGDIAEGYSVSREKKESFPLTVTSAQKNPTAFYLCASSIGLVGNEQFFGPGTRLTVL.

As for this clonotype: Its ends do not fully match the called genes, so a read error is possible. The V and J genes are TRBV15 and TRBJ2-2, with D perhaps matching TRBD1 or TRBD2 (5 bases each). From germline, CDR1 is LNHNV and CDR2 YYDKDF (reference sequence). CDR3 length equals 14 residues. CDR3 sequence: CASSLLRETGELFF. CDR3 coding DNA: TGTGCCAGCAGCCTACTCAGGGAGACCGGGGAGCTGTTTTTT.

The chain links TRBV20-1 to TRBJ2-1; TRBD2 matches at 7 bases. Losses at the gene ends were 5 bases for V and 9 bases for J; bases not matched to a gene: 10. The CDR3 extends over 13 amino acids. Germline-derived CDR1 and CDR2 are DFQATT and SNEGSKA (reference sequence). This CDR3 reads CSASGAGASEQFF. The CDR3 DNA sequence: TGCAGTGCTTCCGGGGCGGGAGCCAGTGAGCAGTTCTTC.

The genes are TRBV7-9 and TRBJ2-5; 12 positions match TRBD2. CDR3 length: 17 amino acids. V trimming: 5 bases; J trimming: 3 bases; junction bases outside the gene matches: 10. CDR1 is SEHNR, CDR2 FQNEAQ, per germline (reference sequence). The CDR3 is CASSKRLAGELKETQYF. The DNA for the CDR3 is TGTGCCAGCAGCAAGAGACTAGCGGGGGAACTCAAAGAGACCCAGTACTTC.

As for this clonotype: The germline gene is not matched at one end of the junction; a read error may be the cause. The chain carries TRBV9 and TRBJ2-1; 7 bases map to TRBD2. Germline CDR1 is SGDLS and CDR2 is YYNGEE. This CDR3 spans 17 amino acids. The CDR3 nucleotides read TGTGCCAGCAGCGTAGATTGGGTAGCGGGTTCCTACAATGAGCTGTTCTTC. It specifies CASSVDWVAGSYNELFF.

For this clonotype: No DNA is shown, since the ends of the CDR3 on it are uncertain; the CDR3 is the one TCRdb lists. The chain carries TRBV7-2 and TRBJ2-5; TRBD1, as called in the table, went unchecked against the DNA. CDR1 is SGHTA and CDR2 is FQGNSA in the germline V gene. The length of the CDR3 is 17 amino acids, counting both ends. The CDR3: CASSLKVFGRGNWGPHF.

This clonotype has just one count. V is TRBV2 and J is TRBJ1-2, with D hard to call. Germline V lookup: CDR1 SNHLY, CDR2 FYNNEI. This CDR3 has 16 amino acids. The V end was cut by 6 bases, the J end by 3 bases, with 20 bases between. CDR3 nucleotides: TGTGCCAGCAGCTACACTTGGAGGGTTGACGACTATGGCTACACCTTC. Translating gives CASSYTWRVDDYGYTF.

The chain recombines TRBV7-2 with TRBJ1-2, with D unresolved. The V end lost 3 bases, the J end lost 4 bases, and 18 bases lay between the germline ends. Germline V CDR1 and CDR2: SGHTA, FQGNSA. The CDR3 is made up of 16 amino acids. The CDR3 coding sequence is TGTGCCAGCAGCTTCCCTGCTAGGACGTTGTCCTATGGCTACACCTTC. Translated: CASSFPARTLSYGYTF.

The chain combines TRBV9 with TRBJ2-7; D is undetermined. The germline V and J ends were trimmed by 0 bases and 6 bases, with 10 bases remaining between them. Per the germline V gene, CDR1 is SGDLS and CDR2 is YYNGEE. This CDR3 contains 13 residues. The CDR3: CASSVGIPSEQYF. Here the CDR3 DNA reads TGTGCCAGCAGCGTAGGGATTCCTTCCGAGCAGTACTTC.

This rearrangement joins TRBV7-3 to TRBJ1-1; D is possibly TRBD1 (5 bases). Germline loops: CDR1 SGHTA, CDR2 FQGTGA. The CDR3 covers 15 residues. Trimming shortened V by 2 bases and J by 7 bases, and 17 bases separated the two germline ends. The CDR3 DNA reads TGTGCCAGCAGCTTATCGGTGGGGGGAAGTGATGAAGCTTTCTTT. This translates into CASSLSVGGSDEAFF.

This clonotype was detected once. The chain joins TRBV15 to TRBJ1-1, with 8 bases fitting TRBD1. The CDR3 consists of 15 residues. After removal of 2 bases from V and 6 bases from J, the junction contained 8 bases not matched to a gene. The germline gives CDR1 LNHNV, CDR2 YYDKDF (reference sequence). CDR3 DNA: TGTGCCACCAGCAGACAACAGGGGGGAAACGCTGAAGCTTTCTTT. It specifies CATSRQQGGNAEAFF.

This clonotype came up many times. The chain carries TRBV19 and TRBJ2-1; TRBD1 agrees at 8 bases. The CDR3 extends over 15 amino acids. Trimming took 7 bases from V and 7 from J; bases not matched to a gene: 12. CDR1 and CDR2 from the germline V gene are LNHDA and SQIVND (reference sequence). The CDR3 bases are TGTGCCAGTAAAACAGGGATTAGGGACAGGAATGAGCAGTTCTTC. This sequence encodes CASKTGIRDRNEQFF.